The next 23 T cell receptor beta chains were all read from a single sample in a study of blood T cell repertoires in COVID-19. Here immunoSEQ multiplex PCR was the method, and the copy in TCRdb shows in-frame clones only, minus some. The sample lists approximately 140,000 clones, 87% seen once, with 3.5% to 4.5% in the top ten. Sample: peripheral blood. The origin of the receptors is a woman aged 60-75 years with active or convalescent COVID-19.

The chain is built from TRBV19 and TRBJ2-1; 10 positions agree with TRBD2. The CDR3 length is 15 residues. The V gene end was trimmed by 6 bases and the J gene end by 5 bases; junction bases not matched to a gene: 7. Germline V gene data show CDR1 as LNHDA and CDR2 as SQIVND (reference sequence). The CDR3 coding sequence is TGTGCCAGTAGCGCACTAGCGGGGAAAAACAATGAGCAGTTCTTC. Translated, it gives CASSALAGKNNEQFF.

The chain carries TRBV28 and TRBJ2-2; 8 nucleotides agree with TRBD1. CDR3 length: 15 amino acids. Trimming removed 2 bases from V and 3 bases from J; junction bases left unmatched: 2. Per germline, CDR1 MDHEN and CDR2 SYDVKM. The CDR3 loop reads CASSLEQGDTGELFF. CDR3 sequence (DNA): TGTGCCAGCAGTTTAGAACAGGGGGACACCGGGGAGCTGTTTTTT.

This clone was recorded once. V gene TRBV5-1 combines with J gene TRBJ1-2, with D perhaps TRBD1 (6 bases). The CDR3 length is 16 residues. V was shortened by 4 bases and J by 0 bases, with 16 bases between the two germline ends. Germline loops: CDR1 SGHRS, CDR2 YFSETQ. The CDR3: CASSPGVVTANYGYTF. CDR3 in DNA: TGCGCCAGCAGCCCAGGGGTTGTTACAGCTAACTATGGCTACACCTTC.

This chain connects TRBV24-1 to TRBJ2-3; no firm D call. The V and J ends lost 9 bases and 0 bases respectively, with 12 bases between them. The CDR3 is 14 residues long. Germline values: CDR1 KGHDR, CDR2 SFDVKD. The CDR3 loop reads CATAPPGSTDTQYF. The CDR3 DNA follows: TGTGCCACCGCGCCCCCGGGTAGCACAGATACGCAGTATTTT.

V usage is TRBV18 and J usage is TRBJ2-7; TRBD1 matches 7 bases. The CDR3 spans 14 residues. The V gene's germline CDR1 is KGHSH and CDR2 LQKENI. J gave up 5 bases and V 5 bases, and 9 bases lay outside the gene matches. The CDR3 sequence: CASSTRQGWNEQYF. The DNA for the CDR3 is TGTGCCAGCTCAACACGACAGGGATGGAACGAGCAGTACTTC.

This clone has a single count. The CDR3 DNA reads as TGCGCCAGCAGCGCGGGACAGGGGATGACAGATACGCAGTATTTT. The encoded protein is CASSAGQGMTDTQYF. V and J are TRBV5-1 and TRBJ2-3, with 10 bases identical to TRBD1. Trimming took 4 bases from V and 3 from J; bases not matched to a gene: 5. This CDR3 has 15 residues. CDR1 is SGHRS and CDR2 is YFSETQ in the germline V gene.

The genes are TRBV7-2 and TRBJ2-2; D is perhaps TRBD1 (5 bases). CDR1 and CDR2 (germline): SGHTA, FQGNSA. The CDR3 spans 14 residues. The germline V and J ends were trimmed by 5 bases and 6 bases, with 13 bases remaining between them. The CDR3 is CASSSTQGPGELFF. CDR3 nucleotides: TGTGCCAGCAGCAGTACCCAGGGTCCCGGGGAGCTGTTTTTT.

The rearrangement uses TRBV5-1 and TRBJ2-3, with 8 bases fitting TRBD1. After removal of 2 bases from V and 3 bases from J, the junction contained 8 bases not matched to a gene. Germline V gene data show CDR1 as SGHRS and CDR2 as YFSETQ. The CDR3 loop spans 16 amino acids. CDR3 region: CASSFGRGLGTDTQYF. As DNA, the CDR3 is TGCGCCAGCAGCTTTGGCAGGGGGCTGGGTACAGATACGCAGTATTTT.

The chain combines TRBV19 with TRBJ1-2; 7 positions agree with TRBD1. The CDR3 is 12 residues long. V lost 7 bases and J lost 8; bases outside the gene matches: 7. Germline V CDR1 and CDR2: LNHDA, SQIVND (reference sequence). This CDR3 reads CASIDRAEGYTF. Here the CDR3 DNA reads TGTGCCAGTATTGACAGGGCGGAGGGCTACACCTTC.

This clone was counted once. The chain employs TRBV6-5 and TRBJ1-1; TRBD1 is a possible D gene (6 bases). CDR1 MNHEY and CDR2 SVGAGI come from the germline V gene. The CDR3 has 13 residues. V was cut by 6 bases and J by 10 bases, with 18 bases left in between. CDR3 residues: CASRRQVDATAFF. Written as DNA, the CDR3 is TGTGCCAGCAGAAGACAGGTCGATGCGACAGCTTTCTTT.

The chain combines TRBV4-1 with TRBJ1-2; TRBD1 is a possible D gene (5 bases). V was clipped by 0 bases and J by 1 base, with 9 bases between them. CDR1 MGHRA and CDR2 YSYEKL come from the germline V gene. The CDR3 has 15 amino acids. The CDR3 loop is CASSQEWGDNYGYTF. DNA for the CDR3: TGCGCCAGCAGCCAAGAGTGGGGGGATAACTATGGCTACACCTTC.

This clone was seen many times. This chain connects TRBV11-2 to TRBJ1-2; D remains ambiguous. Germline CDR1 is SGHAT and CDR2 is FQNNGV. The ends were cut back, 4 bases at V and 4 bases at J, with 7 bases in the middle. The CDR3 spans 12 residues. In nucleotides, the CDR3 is TGTGCCAGCAGCTCTGGGCGCTATGGCTACACCTTC. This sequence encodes CASSSGRYGYTF.

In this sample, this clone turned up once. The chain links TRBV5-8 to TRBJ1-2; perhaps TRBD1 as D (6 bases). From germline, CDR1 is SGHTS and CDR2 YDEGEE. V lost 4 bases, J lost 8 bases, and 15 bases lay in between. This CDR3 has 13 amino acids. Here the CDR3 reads CASSRGETGGYTF. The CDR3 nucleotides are TGTGCCAGCAGCCGGGGAGAGACAGGAGGCTACACCTTC.

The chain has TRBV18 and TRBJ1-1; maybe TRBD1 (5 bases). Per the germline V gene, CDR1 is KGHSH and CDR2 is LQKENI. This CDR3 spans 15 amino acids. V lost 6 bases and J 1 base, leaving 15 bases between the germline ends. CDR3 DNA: TGTGCCAGCTCTCGGGACTCCCTGAGGAACACTGAAGCTTTCTTT. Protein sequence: CASSRDSLRNTEAFF. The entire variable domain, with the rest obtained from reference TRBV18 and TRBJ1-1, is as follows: NAGVMQNPRHLVRRRGQEARLRCSPMKGHSHVYWYRQLPEEGLKFMVYLQKENIIDESGMPKERFSAEFPKEGPSILRIQQVVRGDSAAYFCASSRDSLRNTEAFFGQGTRLTVV.

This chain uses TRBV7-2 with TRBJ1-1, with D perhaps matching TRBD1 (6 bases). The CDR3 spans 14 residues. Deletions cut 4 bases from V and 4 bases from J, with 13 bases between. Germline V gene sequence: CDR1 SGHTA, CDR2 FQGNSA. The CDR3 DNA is TGTGCCAGCAGCTCCCACAGGGTCGGCACTGAAGCTTTCTTT. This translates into CASSSHRVGTEAFF.

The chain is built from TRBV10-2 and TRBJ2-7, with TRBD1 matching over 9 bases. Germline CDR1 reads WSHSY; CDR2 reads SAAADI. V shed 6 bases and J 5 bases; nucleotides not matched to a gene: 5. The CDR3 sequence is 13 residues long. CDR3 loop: CASRTGGVNEQYF. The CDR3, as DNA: TGCGCCAGCAGGACAGGGGGAGTAAACGAGCAGTACTTC.

Here the CDR3 DNA reads TGTGCCACGACCAGCGGCTGGGATACGCAGTATTTT. Translated, it gives CATTSGWDTQYF. The rearrangement uses TRBV19 and TRBJ2-3; D possibly corresponds to TRBD2 (5 bases). Germline V lookup: CDR1 LNHDA, CDR2 SQIVND (reference sequence). The CDR3 sequence is 12 residues long. V lost 10 bases, J lost 6 bases, and 14 bases lay in between.

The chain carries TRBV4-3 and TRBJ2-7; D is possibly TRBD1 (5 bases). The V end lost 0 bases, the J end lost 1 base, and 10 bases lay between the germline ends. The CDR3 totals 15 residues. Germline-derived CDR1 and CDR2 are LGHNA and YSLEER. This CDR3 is CASSQELPGSYEQYF. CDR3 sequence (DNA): TGCGCCAGCAGCCAAGAACTCCCAGGGTCCTACGAGCAGTACTTC.

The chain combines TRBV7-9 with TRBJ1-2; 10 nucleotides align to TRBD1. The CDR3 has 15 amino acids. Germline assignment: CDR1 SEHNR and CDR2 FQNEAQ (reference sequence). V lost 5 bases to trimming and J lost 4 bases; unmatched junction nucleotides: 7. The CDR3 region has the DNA TGTGCCAGCAGCCAAACCGGACAGGGGGTCTATGGCTACACCTTC. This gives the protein CASSQTGQGVYGYTF.

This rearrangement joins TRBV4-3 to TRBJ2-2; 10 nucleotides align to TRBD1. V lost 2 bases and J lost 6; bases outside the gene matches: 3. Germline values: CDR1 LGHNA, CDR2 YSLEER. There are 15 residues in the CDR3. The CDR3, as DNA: TGCGCCAGCAGCCAACGACAGGGGGCTTCCGGGGAGCTGTTTTTT. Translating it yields CASSQRQGASGELFF.

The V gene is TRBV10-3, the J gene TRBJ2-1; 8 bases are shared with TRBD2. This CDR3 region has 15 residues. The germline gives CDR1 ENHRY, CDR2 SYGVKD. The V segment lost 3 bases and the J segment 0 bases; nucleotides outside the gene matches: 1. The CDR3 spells CAISDAGGSYNEQFF. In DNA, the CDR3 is TGTGCCATCAGTGACGCGGGGGGCTCCTACAATGAGCAGTTCTTC.

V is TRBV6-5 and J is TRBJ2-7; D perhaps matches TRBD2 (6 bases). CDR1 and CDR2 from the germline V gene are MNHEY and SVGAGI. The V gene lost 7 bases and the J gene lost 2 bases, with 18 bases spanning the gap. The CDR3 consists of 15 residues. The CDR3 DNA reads TGTGCCAGCACCGGAGGAGGGATCCTGACCTACGAGCAGTACTTC. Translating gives CASTGGGILTYEQYF.

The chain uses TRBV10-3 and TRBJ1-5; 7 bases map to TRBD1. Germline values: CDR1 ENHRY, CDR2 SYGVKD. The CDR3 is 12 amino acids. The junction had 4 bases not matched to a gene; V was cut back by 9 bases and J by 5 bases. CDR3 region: CAIRQGDQPQHF. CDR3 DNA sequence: TGTGCCATAAGACAGGGAGATCAGCCCCAGCATTTT.